Sequencing of this T cell receptor beta chain was carried out in a study of blood T cell repertoires in COVID-19 (TCRdb year 2020). Describing the broader study: The collaborator samples originated in the United States, Italy and Spain and spanned the acute and convalescent phases of COVID-19. Samples were obtained from the ongoing ImmuneRACE study (first 160 participants) and from 1,254 subjects provided by 6 global collaborators. Deeply sampled blood TCRbeta repertoires from subjects exposed to, actively infected with, or recovered from COVID-19 were included in the dataset. Nearly every sample came with metadata listing a de-identified subject ID, COVID-19 status, age in years and sex. The prospective study material was composed of cDNA or gDNA derived from T cells, B-cell-depleted T cells, or PBMCs. The repertoires were released in a freely available public database intended as a resource for research on the immune response to SARS-CoV-2. Where available, HLA class I and class II types were obtained from metadata supplied by the sample provider rather than from assay-based typing. Broader findings and caveats from the paper: How much clinical and demographic metadata was included differed by source and by participant, and the metadata was provided uncurated.

On this clone: Its antigen specificity is not known. Base qualities are not at hand, and no much larger clone is one base apart.

Each collaborating institution followed its own protocols to collect whole blood in K2EDTA tubes. For TCRbeta analysis, collaborators shipped samples as frozen whole blood, isolated PBMCs, or DNA extracted from either of those sample types. The immunoSEQ Assay, a bias-controlled multiplex PCR, was used to amplify TCRbeta CDR3 regions from genomic DNA. The published analysis was carried out like this. Nucleated cell counts per sample were estimated from amplification of reference gene primers within the assay. Sequence reads were collapsed and filtered to measure the absolute abundance of every unique TCRbeta CDR3 rearrangement. For each sample, productive Simpson clonality was calculated by taking the square root of Simpson's diversity index across productive rearrangements. TCRdb holds this immuneACCESS table with in-frame rearrangements only. Some clones are missing; in checked studies, unresolved V genes explain under half, and the rest has no known cause. V and J calls and clone size are as listed in that table; D and trimming were resolved from the DNA. For this sample the table gives fewer than 250,000 clones, of which about 83% were detected only once. Together, the top ten hold more than 5.5% of the sample.

The clonotype was recovered from a human donor in a cohort sampled during active COVID-19. Sequences were obtained from peripheral blood.

CDR3 loop: CATSGLQGREQYF. DNA sequence: TGTGCCACCAGCGGCCTACAGGGTCGCGAGCAGTACTTC. Recombination connected TRBV15 to TRBJ2-7; the D gene is perhaps TRBD1, on 6 matching bases. The germline V gene (reference sequence) specifies LNHNV as CDR1 and YYDKDF as CDR2. V is pared back by 5 bases and J by 6 bases, with 14 bases lying between the germline termini. The cysteine opens and the phenylalanine closes a CDR3 of 13 amino acids. The retained sequence is limited to the CDR3, 39 bases, with the frame set at the first base.